Below, 8 T cell receptor beta chains from the same sample are listed, as sequenced in a study of blood T cells in healthy people across ages. Through a sample-barcoded 5' primer and a J-beta primer mix, a second PCR was run for roughly 6 to 11 cycles. TCRdb reprocessed the 5' RACE reads via MiXCR and lists one record per CDR3 protein. The sample shows about 1.1 million distinct CDR3 sequences, under 40% of them seen only once. The sample comprised blood. These receptors all come from a man aged 18 to 35 in good health.

This chain connects TRBV4-3 to TRBJ2-5; D might be TRBD2 (6 bases). There are 13 residues in the CDR3. The V gene's germline CDR1 is LGHNA and CDR2 YSLEER. Trimming took off 2 bases at V and 4 bases at J, with 8 bases between the two ends. For the CDR3, the DNA is TGCGCCAGCAGCCAATACGGGGGAGAGACCCAGTACTTC. Translating gives CASSQYGGETQYF.

This clonotype was picked up a small number of times. The chain has TRBV27 and TRBJ1-4; D gene ambiguous. CDR3 length: 14 amino acids. Germline CDR1 reads MNHEY; CDR2 reads SMNVEV (reference sequence). Trimming cost V 5 bases and J 4 bases, with 11 bases left between them. The CDR3 region has the DNA TGTGCCAGCAGTCAGGACGGAGTTAATGAAAAACTGTTTTTT. Protein sequence: CASSQDGVNEKLFF. The entire variable domain, with the rest obtained from reference TRBV27 and TRBJ1-4, is as follows: EAQVTQNPRYLITVTGKKLTVTCSQNMNHEYMSWYRQDPGLGLRQIYYSMNVEVTDKGDVPEGYKVSRKEKRNFPLILESPSPNQTSLYFCASSQDGVNEKLFFGSGTQLSVL.

The gene calls are TRBV12-3 or TRBV12-4 and TRBJ2-5; 14 bases agree with TRBD2. V gave up 7 bases and J gave up 2 bases; unmatched junction bases: 12. CDR3 length: 18 amino acids. The DNA for the CDR3 is TGTGCCAGCATATCTTCGGGACTAGCGGGGGAACCGCAAGAGACCCAGTACTTC. Protein: CASISSGLAGEPQETQYF.

This clonotype was seen more than once but under ten times. This chain uses TRBV21-1 with TRBJ2-5; no check of the table's D call, TRBD1, against the DNA was made. TRBV21-1 is tagged as a pseudogene. This CDR3 has 17 residues. CDR3 nucleotide sequence: TGTGCCAGCAGCAACCCCCAGACAGGGTCGTACCAAGAGACCCAGTACTTC. This gives the protein CASSNPQTGSYQETQYF.

This clonotype was seen a few times. The V gene is TRBV12-3 or TRBV12-4, the J gene TRBJ1-2, with D perhaps TRBD1 (6 bases). The CDR3 totals 13 residues. V was shortened by 3 bases and J by 4 bases, with 9 bases between the two germline ends. The CDR3 coding sequence is TGTGCCAGCAGTTTCGGACAGCCCTATGGCTACACCTTC. This codes for CASSFGQPYGYTF.

This clonotype appeared a few times. The V call is TRBV20-1, the J call TRBJ1-1; 7 bases line up with TRBD1. The CDR3 totals 14 residues. V lost 3 bases to trimming and J lost 3 bases; unmatched junction nucleotides: 7. Germline CDR1 DFQATT, CDR2 SNEGSKA (reference sequence). This CDR3 reads CSASQPGGYTEAFF. CDR3 coding DNA: TGCAGTGCTAGTCAGCCAGGGGGATACACTGAAGCTTTCTTT.

This clonotype has only a few counts. The rearrangement joins TRBV27 to TRBJ1-2; 10 nucleotides match TRBD1. The CDR3 has 20 amino acids. Per germline, CDR1 MNHEY and CDR2 SMNVEV (reference sequence). The ends lost 4 bases at V and 6 bases at J; junction bases unmatched: 23. This CDR3 is CASSSHLSGTGDMRFDGYTF. CDR3 sequence (DNA): TGTGCCAGCAGTTCCCACCTGTCCGGGACAGGGGATATGCGATTCGATGGCTACACCTTC.

Comments on this clonotype: At one end, the junction sequence differs from germline, possibly due to a read error. J is TRBJ2-1 and V is TRBV7-9, with D perhaps TRBD1 (6 bases). Per germline, CDR1 SEHNR and CDR2 FQNEAQ (reference sequence). The CDR3 is made up of 12 amino acids. The CDR3 spells CTSSLQGNEQFF. CDR3 in DNA: TGTACCAGCAGTTTACAGGGTAATGAGCAGTTCTTC.